Only a few counts were recorded for the clone carrying this T cell receptor beta chain. Its antigen is not known. The CDR3 has 14 amino acids. Trimming removed 5 bases from V and 2 bases from J, with 10 bases in between. Germline V lookup: CDR1 SGHTA, CDR2 FQGNSA. These data are taken from a study of post-analysis software for immune sequencing data. The study's findings and limits: Controls had lower frequencies than patients of roughly five TRBV segments, which included TRBV5-6, TRBV5-1 and TRBV20-1. Samples from a shared batch, those prepared together, strongly co-clustered by F measure.

Each TCR beta cDNA library carried unique molecular identifiers. TCRdb processed the PCR reads anew with MiXCR; each CDR3 protein has one entry. The sample records roughly 700,000 distinct CDR3 sequences, roughly 27% being singletons. The TCR originated in a girl aged 10-17 years with multiple sclerosis. The chain is built from TRBV7-2 and TRBJ1-5; no reliable D call. The sequenced material came from blood. For the CDR3, the DNA is TGTGCCAGCAGCACTACCCCGGGCAATCAGCCCCAGCATTTT. It is translated as CASSTTPGNQPQHF.